The clone carrying this T cell receptor (beta chain) has just one count. What it recognizes is unknown. It was with a sample-barcoded 5' primer and a J-beta primer mix that a second PCR of about 7 to 12 cycles was run. A single record per CDR3 protein comes from TCRdb applying MiXCR to the 5' RACE reads. The data contain about 1.1 million distinct CDR3 sequences, under 40% of them singletons. Total RNA amounts of at least 5 micrograms were extracted per sample. CDR3 size: 13 residues. Between the trimmed V and J ends, which lost 6 bases and 4 bases, there was a span of 12 bases. Germline lookup yields CDR1 MNHEY and CDR2 SVGAGI. This entry comes from a study of blood T cells in healthy people across ages. The study, taken as a whole, reports: Fewer expanded clones and more diversity marked long-lived versus aged donors.

Sequencing used blood. The chain has TRBV6-5 and TRBJ1-1; D might be TRBD1 (6 bases). This sequence was found in a man aged 18 to 29 in good health. CDR3 DNA sequence: TGTGCCAGCAGCACGGGACACATCACTGAAGCTTTCTTT. Protein product: CASSTGHITEAFF.